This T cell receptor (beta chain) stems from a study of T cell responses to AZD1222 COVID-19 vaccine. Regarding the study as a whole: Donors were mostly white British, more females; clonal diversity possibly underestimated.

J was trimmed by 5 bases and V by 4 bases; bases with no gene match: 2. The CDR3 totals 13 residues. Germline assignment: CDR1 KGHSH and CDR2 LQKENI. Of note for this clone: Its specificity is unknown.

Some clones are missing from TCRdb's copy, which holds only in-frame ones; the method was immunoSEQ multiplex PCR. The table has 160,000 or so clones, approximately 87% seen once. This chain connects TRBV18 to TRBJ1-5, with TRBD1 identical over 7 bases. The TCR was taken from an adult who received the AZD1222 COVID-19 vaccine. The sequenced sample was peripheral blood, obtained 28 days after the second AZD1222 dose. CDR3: CASSRQGDQPQHF. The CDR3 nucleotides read TGTGCCAGCTCACGACAGGGCGATCAGCCCCAGCATTTT. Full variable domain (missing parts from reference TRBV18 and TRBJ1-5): NAGVMQNPRHLVRRRGQEARLRCSPMKGHSHVYWYRQLPEEGLKFMVYLQKENIIDESGMPKERFSAEFPKEGPSILRIQQVVRGDSAAYFCASSRQGDQPQHFGDGTRLSIL.